Each of the 18 T cell receptor beta chains below was sequenced from the same sample in a study of graft-versus-host responses after intestinal transplantation. These TCRs are of unknown antigen specificity. The assay was immunoSEQ multiplex PCR, and TCRdb's table has in-frame clones only and misses some. Of about 150,000 clones detected, around 90% appear once; the ten largest clones hold 0.19%. The sample in question was unstimulated CD4+ T cells sorted from spleen or lymph node cells, obtained before intestinal transplant. The receptor set was obtained from a human donor who received an intestinal transplant.

The gene calls are TRBV5-6 and TRBJ2-7; no definite D call. Trimming left V 2 bases short and J 0 bases short, with 9 bases between. CDR1 and CDR2 from the germline V gene are SGHDT and YYEEEE. This CDR3 has 14 residues. The CDR3: CASSFRADSYEQYF. The CDR3 coding sequence is TGTGCCAGCAGCTTTAGGGCGGACTCCTACGAGCAGTACTTC.

This clone has a single count. The CDR3 reads CASSLAGRGTYEQYF. The CDR3 nucleotides are TGCGCCAGCAGCTTGGCGGGGCGGGGGACCTACGAGCAGTACTTC. V is TRBV5-1 and J is TRBJ2-7, with 7 bases fitting TRBD2. Unmatched junction bases numbered 5, after V lost 0 bases and J lost 2 bases. Germline-derived CDR1 and CDR2 are SGHRS and YFSETQ. CDR3 length equals 15 residues.

The chain carries TRBV28 and TRBJ2-7, with D hard to call. The CDR3 covers 12 residues. Trimming cost V 6 bases and J 0 bases, with 6 bases left between them. Germline CDR1 MDHEN, CDR2 SYDVKM. CDR3 sequence reads: CASSPLSYEQYF. In DNA form, the CDR3 reads TGTGCCAGCAGCCCCCTCTCCTACGAGCAGTACTTC. Supplemented by reference TRBV28 and TRBJ2-7, the full variable domain reads DVKVTQSSRYLVKRTGEKVFLECVQDMDHENMFWYRQDPGLGLRLIYFSYDVKMKEKGDIPEGYSVSREKKERFSLILESASTNQTSMYLCASSPLSYEQYFGPGTRLTVT.

The chain links TRBV9 to TRBJ2-5; 9 bases map to TRBD1. CDR1 and CDR2 from the germline V gene are SGDLS and YYNGEE. The CDR3 contains 16 residues. Losses at the gene ends were 0 bases for V and 7 bases for J; bases not matched to a gene: 10. In DNA form, the CDR3 reads TGTGCCAGCAGCGTAGGGAGTGACAGGGGGACAGGGACCCAGTACTTC. Protein product: CASSVGSDRGTGTQYF. The whole variable domain, remainder taken from reference TRBV9 and TRBJ2-5, is DSGVTQTPKHLITATGQRVTLRCSPRSGDLSVYWYQQSLDQGLQFLIQYYNGEERAKGNILERFSAQQFPDLHSELNLSSLELGDSALYFCASSVGSDRGTGTQYFGPGTRLLVL.

This rearrangement joins TRBV7-9 to TRBJ2-7, with no clear D. CDR3 length equals 14 residues. CDR1 is SEHNR and CDR2 is FQNEAQ in the germline V gene (reference sequence). V dropped 7 bases and J dropped 0 bases, with 13 bases sitting between them. This CDR3 is CASTPPGNSYEQYF. The CDR3 DNA follows: TGTGCCAGCACCCCTCCGGGCAACTCCTACGAGCAGTACTTC.

The V call is TRBV6-7, the J call TRBJ1-4, with 8 bases lining up with TRBD1. TRBV6-7 is reported as an ORF; its role is uncertain. The CDR3 consists of 15 residues. The V segment lost 2 bases and the J segment 4 bases; nucleotides outside the gene matches: 3. CDR3 DNA sequence: TGTGCCAGCAGTTACGACAGGGGCCGTAATGAAAAACTGTTTTTT. This translates into CASSYDRGRNEKLFF.

The V and J genes are TRBV6-6 and TRBJ1-5, with D perhaps matching TRBD1 (5 bases). The CDR3 covers 15 residues. Germline CDR1 and CDR2: MNHNY and SVGAGI (reference sequence). Trimming took 0 bases from V and 10 from J, leaving 16 bases between them. The DNA for the CDR3 is TGTGCCAGCAGTTACTCCCGGGGGGGGACGGGACCCCAGCATTTT. It specifies CASSYSRGGTGPQHF.

The V gene is TRBV4-2, the J gene TRBJ1-1; D is ambiguous. Trimming cost V 3 bases and J 1 base, with 15 bases left between them. Germline V CDR1 and CDR2: LGHNA, YNFKEQ. This CDR3 spans 16 amino acids. CDR3 residues: CASSHLLTGRNTEAFF. Here the CDR3 DNA reads TGTGCCAGCAGCCACCTCTTGACGGGAAGGAACACTGAAGCTTTCTTT.

The rearrangement links TRBV28 to TRBJ1-2; 7 nucleotides match TRBD1. The ends lost 4 bases at V and 14 bases at J; junction bases unmatched: 10. The V gene's germline CDR1 is MDHEN and CDR2 SYDVKM. The CDR3 spans 12 residues. The CDR3, as DNA: TGTGCCAGCAGTTCGTGGACAGGCCCGACGACCTTC. Translated: CASSSWTGPTTF.

The chain is built from TRBV5-1 and TRBJ2-3; D is uncertain. From germline, CDR1 is SGHRS and CDR2 YFSETQ. Between the trimmed V and J ends, which lost 4 bases and 6 bases, there was a span of 6 bases. CDR3 length: 11 residues. The CDR3 sequence is CASSQQDTQYF. CDR3 coding DNA: TGCGCCAGCAGCCAGCAGGATACGCAGTATTTT.

The chain has TRBV19 and TRBJ2-3; no firm D call. Germline CDR1 and CDR2: LNHDA and SQIVND (reference sequence). This CDR3 has 11 residues. Trimming stripped 4 bases from V and 2 bases from J, with 1 base between. CDR3 loop: CASSNTDTQYF. DNA for the CDR3: TGTGCCAGTAGTAACACAGATACGCAGTATTTT.

The rearrangement joins TRBV23-1 to TRBJ2-3; the D gene is possibly TRBD2 (6 bases). TRBV23-1 qualifies as an ORF whose function is uncertain. This CDR3 is built from 18 residues. V was pared by 4 bases and J by 2 bases, with 22 bases between. CDR3 DNA: TGCGCCAGCAGTCGGGACTCCGGGAAGTCAGCCCACACAGATACGCAGTATTTT. Translation: CASSRDSGKSAHTDTQYF.

The rearrangement links TRBV10-3 to TRBJ2-1; TRBD1 might be the D (5 bases). Trimming removed 5 bases from V and 5 bases from J, with 10 bases in between. Germline values: CDR1 ENHRY, CDR2 SYGVKD. CDR3 length: 13 residues. The CDR3 sequence: CAISFTGNNEQFF. Here the CDR3 DNA reads TGTGCCATCAGTTTTACAGGAAACAATGAGCAGTTCTTC.

The chain uses TRBV29-1 and TRBJ2-7; 8 bases match TRBD1. The CDR3 is made up of 14 amino acids. The germline V gene has CDR1 SQVTM and CDR2 ANQGSEA. Unmatched junction bases numbered 8, after V lost 6 bases and J lost 1 base. CDR3 sequence: CSVAYGQGSYEQYF. DNA for the CDR3: TGCAGCGTCGCCTATGGACAGGGATCCTACGAGCAGTACTTC.

V gene TRBV7-2 combines with J gene TRBJ1-1, with TRBD1 identical over 8 bases. The trim removed 2 bases at V and 7 bases at J, leaving 15 bases unmatched. This CDR3 has 17 residues. Per germline, CDR1 SGHTA and CDR2 FQGNSA. For the CDR3, the DNA is TGTGCCAGCAGCTTACGTGGACAGGGAATAAATATAATTGAAGCTTTCTTT. This gives the protein CASSLRGQGINIIEAFF.

The rearrangement joins TRBV30 to TRBJ1-1; D is uncertain. Trimming shortened V by 4 bases and J by 1 base, and 13 bases separated the two germline ends. In germline, CDR1 is GTSNPN, CDR2 SVGIG (reference sequence). There are 14 residues in the CDR3. CDR3 protein: CAWNPLGKNTEAFF. The CDR3 bases are TGTGCCTGGAACCCCCTGGGCAAGAACACTGAAGCTTTCTTT. Drawing the rest from reference TRBV30 and TRBJ1-1, the complete variable domain is SQTIHQWPATLVQPVGSPLSLECTVEGTSNPNLYWYRQAAGRGLQLLFYSVGIGQISSEVPQNLSASRPQDRQFILSSKKLLLSDSGFYLCAWNPLGKNTEAFFGQGTRLTVV.

This chain uses TRBV2 with TRBJ1-1, with unresolved D. The CDR3 is 13 residues long. The germline V gene encodes CDR1 SNHLY and CDR2 FYNNEI. V gave up 6 bases and J gave up 3 bases, with 11 bases separating them. The CDR3 sequence: CASRGKKDTEAFF. The CDR3, as DNA: TGTGCCAGCAGGGGGAAGAAGGACACTGAAGCTTTCTTT.

V is TRBV29-1 and J is TRBJ1-1; no clear D gene. Deletions cut 7 bases from V and 0 bases from J, with 12 bases between. Germline V lookup: CDR1 SQVTM, CDR2 ANQGSEA. This CDR3 region has 13 residues. DNA for the CDR3: TGCAGCGCAACGATAGTCGTGAACACTGAAGCTTTCTTT. Protein: CSATIVVNTEAFF.